These 4 T cell receptor beta chains came from one sample sequenced in a study of shared clonotypes between healthy human individuals. Some clones are missing from TCRdb's copy, which holds only in-frame ones; the method was immunoSEQ multiplex PCR. The repertoire includes 1.6 million or so clones, 98% of them detected once, and roughly 0.35% sits in the top ten. The specimen sequenced was naive CD4+ T cells sorted from blood. Subset of the sample: CD45RA+ positively selected. The source of these receptors is a man younger than 45 in good health.

This clone was recorded once. J is TRBJ2-1 and V is TRBV15, with 13 bases identical to TRBD2. After removal of 1 base from V and 10 bases from J, the junction contained 4 bases not matched to a gene. The CDR3 contains 15 residues. The germline V gene has CDR1 LNHNV and CDR2 YYDKDF (reference sequence). This chain's CDR3 is CATSRGLAGGKEQFF. The CDR3 coding sequence is TGTGCCACCAGCAGAGGACTAGCGGGAGGTAAGGAGCAGTTCTTC.

This chain links TRBV7-2 with TRBJ2-7; the D is unclear. Between the trimmed V and J ends, which lost 5 bases and 5 bases, there was a span of 10 bases. The CDR3 loop spans 12 amino acids. CDR1 is SGHTA, CDR2 FQGNSA, per germline. The DNA of the CDR3 is TGTGCCAGCAGCCTGCATTGGGACGAGCAGTACTTC. As protein: CASSLHWDEQYF.

The CDR3: CASSTRTGGDTGELFF. The CDR3, as DNA: TGTGCCAGCAGCACCCGGACAGGGGGCGACACCGGGGAGCTGTTTTTT. The gene calls are TRBV11-3 and TRBJ2-2; 11 bases line up with TRBD1. Germline-derived CDR1 and CDR2 are SGHNT and YENEEA. J gave up 3 bases and V 5 bases, and 5 bases lay outside the gene matches. The CDR3 has 16 residues.

The chain has TRBV11-2 and TRBJ2-7; 10 bases agree with TRBD2. The CDR3 is 16 amino acids. Germline values: CDR1 SGHAT, CDR2 FQNNGV. The junction had 7 bases not matched to a gene; V was cut back by 1 base and J by 4 bases. CDR3 amino acids: CASSLASGRAIYEQYF. The CDR3 DNA sequence: TGTGCCAGCAGCTTAGCCAGCGGGAGGGCCATTTACGAGCAGTACTTC.